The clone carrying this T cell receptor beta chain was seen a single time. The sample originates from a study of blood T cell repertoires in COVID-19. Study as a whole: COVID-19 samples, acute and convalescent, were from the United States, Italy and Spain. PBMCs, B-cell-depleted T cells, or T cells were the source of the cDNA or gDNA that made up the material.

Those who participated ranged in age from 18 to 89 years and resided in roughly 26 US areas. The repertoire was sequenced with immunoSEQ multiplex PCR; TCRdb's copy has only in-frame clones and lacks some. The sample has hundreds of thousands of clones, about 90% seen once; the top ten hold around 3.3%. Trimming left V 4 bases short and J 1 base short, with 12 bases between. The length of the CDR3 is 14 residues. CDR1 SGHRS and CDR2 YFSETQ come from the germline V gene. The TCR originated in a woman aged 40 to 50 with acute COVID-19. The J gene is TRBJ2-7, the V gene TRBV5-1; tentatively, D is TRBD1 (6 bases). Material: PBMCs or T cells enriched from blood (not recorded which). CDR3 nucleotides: TGCGCCAGCAGCGTGACAGGCCCTTCCTACGAGCAGTACTTC. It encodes CASSVTGPSYEQYF. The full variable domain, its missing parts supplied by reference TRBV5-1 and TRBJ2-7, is KAGVTQTPRYLIKTRGQQVTLSCSPISGHRSVSWYQQTPGQGLQFLFEYFSETQRNKGNFPGRFSGRQFSNSRSEMNVSTLELGDSALYLCASSVTGPSYEQYFGPGTRLTVT.